Listed below are T cell receptor beta chains from one sample, sequenced in a study of synovial regulatory T cells in juvenile arthritis. Libraries were prepared by immunoSEQ multiplex PCR; TCRdb keeps only in-frame clonotypes and omits some of them. The sample holds roughly 2,800 clones. Sequencing was performed on Treg cells from the synovium. Receptor source: a donor aged 2 to 35 with juvenile idiopathic arthritis. Both conserved end residues are part of each CDR3. Only part of the rows carry a size: once, few, many, or a class if the clone is expanded.

CDR3aa,j_gene,abundance,v_gene,len
CASSSPVGGPGGYTF,TRBJ1-2,NA,TRBV6-6,15
CASSIWRESYNEQFF,TRBJ2-1,medium-sized,TRBV7-9,15
CASSRGGSGEQFF,TRBJ2-1,NA,TRBV5-8,13
CASSYSLGDPYGYTF,TRBJ1-2,medium-sized,TRBV6-5,15
CASRKIRPGDYEQYF,TRBJ2-7,medium-sized,TRBV27,15
CSVDMMDSLIVEAFF,TRBJ1-1,NA,TRBV29-1,15
CAWSDTGLGYTF,TRBJ1-2,NA,TRBV30,12
CASSGGEYQPQHF,TRBJ1-5,NA,TRBV7-6,13
CASSQGSAGETYEQYF,TRBJ2-7,NA,TRBV4-1,16
CASQGTVQPQHF,TRBJ1-5,NA,TRBV6-6,12
CASSSGRTQETQYF,TRBJ2-5,medium-sized,TRBV5-1,14
CAWSVGRGDGYTF,TRBJ1-2,NA,TRBV30,13
CASHHSGQGTYEQYF,TRBJ2-7,NA,TRBV7-9,15
CASRAQAANQPQHF,TRBJ1-5,large,TRBV28,14
CASSRLYGMSTDTQYF,TRBJ2-3,medium-sized,TRBV11-2,16
CASSSDSKANYGYTF,TRBJ1-2,NA,TRBV6-6,15
CASSSAGGKDEQFF,TRBJ2-1,medium-sized,TRBV5-1,14
CASSQEQGLGSNYGYTF,TRBJ1-2,NA,TRBV4-1,17
CASSIDKGQGNGYTF,TRBJ1-2,NA,TRBV19,15
CASSPVGQLNTEAFF,TRBJ1-1,NA,TRBV28,15
CASSTTRDRNYYEQYF,TRBJ2-7,medium-sized,TRBV5-1,16